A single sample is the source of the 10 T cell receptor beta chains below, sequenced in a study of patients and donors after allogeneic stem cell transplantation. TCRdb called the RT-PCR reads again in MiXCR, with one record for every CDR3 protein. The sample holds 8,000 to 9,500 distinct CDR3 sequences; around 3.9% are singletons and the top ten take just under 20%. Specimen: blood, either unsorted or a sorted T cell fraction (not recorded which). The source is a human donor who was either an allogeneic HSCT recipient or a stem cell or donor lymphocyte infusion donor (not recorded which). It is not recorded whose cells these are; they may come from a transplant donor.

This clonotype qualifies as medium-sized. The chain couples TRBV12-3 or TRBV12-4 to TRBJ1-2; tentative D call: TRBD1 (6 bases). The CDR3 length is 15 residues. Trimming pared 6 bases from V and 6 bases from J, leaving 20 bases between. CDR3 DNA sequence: TGTGCCAGCAGCTTATGGCTCAATGGGGGCGATGGCTACACCTTC. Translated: CASSLWLNGGDGYTF.

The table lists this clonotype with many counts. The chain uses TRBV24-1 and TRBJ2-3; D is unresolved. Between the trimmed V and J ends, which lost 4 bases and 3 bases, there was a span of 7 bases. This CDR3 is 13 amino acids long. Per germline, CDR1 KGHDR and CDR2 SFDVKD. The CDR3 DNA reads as TGTGCCACCAGTGAACCTGGGACAGATACGCAGTATTTT. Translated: CATSEPGTDTQYF.

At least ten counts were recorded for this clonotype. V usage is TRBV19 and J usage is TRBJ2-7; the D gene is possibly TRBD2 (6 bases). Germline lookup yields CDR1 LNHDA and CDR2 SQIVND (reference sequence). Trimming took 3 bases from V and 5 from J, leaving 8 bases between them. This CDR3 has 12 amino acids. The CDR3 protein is CASSIGGDEQYF. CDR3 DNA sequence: TGTGCCAGTAGTATTGGAGGGGACGAGCAGTACTTC.

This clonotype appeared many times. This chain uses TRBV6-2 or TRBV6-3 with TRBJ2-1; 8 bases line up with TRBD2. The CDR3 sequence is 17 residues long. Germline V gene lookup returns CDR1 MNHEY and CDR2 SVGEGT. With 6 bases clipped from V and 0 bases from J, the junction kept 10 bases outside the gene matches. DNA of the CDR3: TGTGCCAGCAGAGACTTGGTCAGCGGGAGCTCCTACAATGAGCAGTTCTTC. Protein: CASRDLVSGSSYNEQFF.

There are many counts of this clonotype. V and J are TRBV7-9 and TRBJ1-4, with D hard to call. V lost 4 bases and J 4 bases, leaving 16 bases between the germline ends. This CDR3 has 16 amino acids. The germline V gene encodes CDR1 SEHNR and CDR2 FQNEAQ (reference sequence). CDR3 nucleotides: TGTGCCAGCAGCTCTGGACCGATCAGCCGTAATGAAAAACTGTTTTTT. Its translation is CASSSGPISRNEKLFF.

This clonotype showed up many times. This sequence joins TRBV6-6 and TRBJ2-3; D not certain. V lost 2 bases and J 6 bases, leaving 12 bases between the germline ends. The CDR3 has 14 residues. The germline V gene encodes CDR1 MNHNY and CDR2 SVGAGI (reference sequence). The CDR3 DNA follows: TGTGCCAGCAGTTACCGGGTGGGAATGGATACGCAGTATTTT. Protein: CASSYRVGMDTQYF.

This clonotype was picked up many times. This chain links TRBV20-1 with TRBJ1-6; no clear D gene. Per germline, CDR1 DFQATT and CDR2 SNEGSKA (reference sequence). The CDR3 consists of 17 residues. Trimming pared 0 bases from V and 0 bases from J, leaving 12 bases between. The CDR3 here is CSARDREGSSYNSPLHF. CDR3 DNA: TGCAGTGCTAGAGATAGGGAGGGTAGCTCCTATAATTCACCCCTCCACTTT.

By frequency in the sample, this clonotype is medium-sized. The CDR3 DNA follows: TGTGCCAGCACCCAGCAACCCCTGACCGGAGCTTTCTTT. Its protein product is CASTQQPLTGAFF. The chain recombines TRBV28 with TRBJ1-1; D remains unclear. The CDR3 is 13 residues long. V was pared by 7 bases and J by 10 bases, with 19 bases between. The germline V gene has CDR1 MDHEN and CDR2 SYDVKM.

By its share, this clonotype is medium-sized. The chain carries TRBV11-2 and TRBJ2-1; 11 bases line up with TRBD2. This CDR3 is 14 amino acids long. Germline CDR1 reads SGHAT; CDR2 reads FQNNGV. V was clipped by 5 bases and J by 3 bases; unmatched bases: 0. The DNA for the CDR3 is TGTGCCAGCAGCCTAGCGGGAGGCTACAATGAGCAGTTCTTC. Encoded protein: CASSLAGGYNEQFF. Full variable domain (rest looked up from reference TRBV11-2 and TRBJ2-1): EAGVAQSPRYKIIEKRQSVAFWCNPISGHATLYWYQQILGQGPKLLIQFQNNGVVDDSQLPKDRFSAERLKGVDSTLKIQPAKLEDSAVYLCASSLAGGYNEQFFGPGTRLTVL.

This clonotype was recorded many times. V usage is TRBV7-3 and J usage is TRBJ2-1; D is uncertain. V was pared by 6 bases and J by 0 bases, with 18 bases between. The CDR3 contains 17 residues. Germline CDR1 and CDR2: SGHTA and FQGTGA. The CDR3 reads CASRLWVSPNSYNEQFF. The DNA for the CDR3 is TGTGCCAGCAGGTTGTGGGTGTCTCCGAACTCCTACAATGAGCAGTTCTTC.